This passage covers 6 T cell receptor beta chains from one sample sequenced in a study of blood T cells in healthy people across ages. The use of a sample-barcoded 5' primer and a J-beta primer mix characterized a second PCR of roughly 6 to 11 cycles. MiXCR was run by TCRdb on the 5' RACE reads, yielding one entry per CDR3 protein. The sample has fewer than 1,200,000 distinct CDR3 sequences, approximately 25% seen once. These data also formed part of another study, on T cells of mothers and their children.

The sequenced sample consisted of blood. The receptors were gathered from a girl aged 2-10 years in good health.

The genes are TRBV7-2 and TRBJ2-5, with D maybe TRBD1 (6 bases). The J call could be wrong; TRBJ2-1 is a better fit for the DNA end. This CDR3 is built from 14 residues. The germline V gene has CDR1 SGHTA and CDR2 FQGNSA. The CDR3 bases are TGTGCCAGCAGCCAGGGGTATTCTGGTGGTGAGCAGTTCTTC. Its translation: CASSQGYSGGEQFF.

This clonotype was counted only a few times. The chain couples TRBV13 to TRBJ2-1; the match to TRBD2 covers 10 bases. The CDR3 sequence is 16 residues long. Trimming took 0 bases from V and 6 from J; bases not matched to a gene: 5. Germline V lookup: CDR1 PRHDT, CDR2 FYEKMQ (reference sequence). CDR3 sequence: CASSLGLAGVPNEQFF. DNA of the CDR3: TGTGCCAGCAGCTTAGGCCTAGCGGGAGTACCCAATGAGCAGTTCTTC.

The chain is built from TRBV7-2 and TRBJ1-5; D is undetermined. The V gene lost 6 bases and the J gene lost 3 bases, with 21 bases spanning the gap. Looked up from germline, CDR1 is SGHTA and CDR2 is FQGNSA. The CDR3 sequence is 17 residues long. CDR3 DNA: TGTGCCAGCAGTTCTCCCGGAACTGACATATACAATCAGCCCCAGCATTTT. Protein: CASSSPGTDIYNQPQHF.

The chain carries TRBV27 and TRBJ1-5, with TRBD1 matching 9 bases. The J segment lost 6 bases and the V segment lost 6 bases, leaving 9 bases of the junction unmatched. The CDR3 is 15 residues long. Germline lookup yields CDR1 MNHEY and CDR2 SMNVEV (reference sequence). In nucleotides, the CDR3 is TGTGCCAGCAGCCGTGGACAGGGGAGAGGTCAGCCCCAGCATTTT. Its protein is CASSRGQGRGQPQHF.

Turning to this clonotype: The junction and the germline gene differ at one end; a read error may be behind it. V and J are TRBV27 and TRBJ2-5; 13 positions match TRBD2. With the DNA end fitting TRBJ2-1 better, the J assignment may be wrong. Germline CDR1 reads MNHEY; CDR2 reads SMNVEV (reference sequence). CDR3 length equals 16 residues. Here the CDR3 reads CTSSLTTGLAGVEQFF. DNA for the CDR3: TGTACCAGCAGTCTAACGACAGGACTAGCGGGAGTTGAGCAGTTCTTC.

The rearrangement joins TRBV12-3 or TRBV12-4 to TRBJ2-2; D possibly corresponds to TRBD1 (6 bases). V was shortened by 3 bases and J by 0 bases, with 8 bases between the two germline ends. There are 15 residues in the CDR3. CDR3 loop: CASSLGDTNTGELFF. The CDR3 bases are TGTGCCAGCAGTTTGGGGGACACGAACACCGGGGAGCTGTTTTTT.